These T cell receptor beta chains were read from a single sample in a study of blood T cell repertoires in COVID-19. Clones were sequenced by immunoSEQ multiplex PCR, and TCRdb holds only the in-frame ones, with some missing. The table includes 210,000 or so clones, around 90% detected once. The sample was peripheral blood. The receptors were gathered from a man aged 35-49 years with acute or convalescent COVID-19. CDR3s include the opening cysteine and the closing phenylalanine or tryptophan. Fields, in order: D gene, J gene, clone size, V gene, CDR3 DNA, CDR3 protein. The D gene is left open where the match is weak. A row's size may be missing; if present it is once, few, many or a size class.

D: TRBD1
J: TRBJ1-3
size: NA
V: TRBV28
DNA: TGTGCCAGCAGTCCATCCGGGACAGGGGGCGGTTTTGGAAACACCATATATTTT
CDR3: CASSPSGTGGGFGNTIYF

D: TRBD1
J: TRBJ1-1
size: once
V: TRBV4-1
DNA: TGCGCCAGCAGCCACCAGGGACAGGGAAGGACTGAAGCTTTCTTT
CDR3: CASSHQGQGRTEAFF

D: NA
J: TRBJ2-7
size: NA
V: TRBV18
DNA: TGTGCCAGCTCACCACCGTTCCAGGGCTCCTACGAGCAGTACTTC
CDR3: CASSPPFQGSYEQYF

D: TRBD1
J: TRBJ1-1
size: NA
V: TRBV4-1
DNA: TGCGCCAGCAGCCAAGGACAGGGTGGGAACACTGAAGCTTTCTTT
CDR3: CASSQGQGGNTEAFF

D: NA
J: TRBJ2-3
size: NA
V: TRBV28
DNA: TGTGCCAGCAGTTTGCTGAGAGATACGCAGTATTTT
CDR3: CASSLLRDTQYF

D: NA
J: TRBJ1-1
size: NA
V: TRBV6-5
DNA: TGTGCCAGCAGGCTAGCGGGGAAGAACACTGAAGCTTTCTTT
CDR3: CASRLAGKNTEAFF

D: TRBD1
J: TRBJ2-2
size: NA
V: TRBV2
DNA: TGTGCCAGCAGCGAGACCGGGACAGGGAACACCGGGGAGCTGTTTTTT
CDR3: CASSETGTGNTGELFF

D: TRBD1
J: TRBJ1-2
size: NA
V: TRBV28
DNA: TGTGCCAGCAGTTCAACAGGGGAGAACTATGGCTACACCTTC
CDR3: CASSSTGENYGYTF

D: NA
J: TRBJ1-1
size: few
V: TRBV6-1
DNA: TGTGCCAGCAGTGAAGACCAAGGAGTAGGCCCTGAAGCTTTCTTT
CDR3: CASSEDQGVGPEAFF

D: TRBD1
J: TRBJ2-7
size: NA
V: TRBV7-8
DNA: TGTGCCAGCAGCGAACCACGGCGCTACAGGGGATCCTACGAGCAGTACTTC
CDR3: CASSEPRRYRGSYEQYF

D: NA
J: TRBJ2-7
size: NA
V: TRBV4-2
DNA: TGTGCCAGCAGCCAAGATATTGGGAGGACGGACTACGAGCAGTACTTC
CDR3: CASSQDIGRTDYEQYF

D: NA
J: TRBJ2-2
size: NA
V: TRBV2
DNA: TGTGCCAGCGCTATACGACAGAACACCGGGGAGCTGTTTTTT
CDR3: CASAIRQNTGELFF